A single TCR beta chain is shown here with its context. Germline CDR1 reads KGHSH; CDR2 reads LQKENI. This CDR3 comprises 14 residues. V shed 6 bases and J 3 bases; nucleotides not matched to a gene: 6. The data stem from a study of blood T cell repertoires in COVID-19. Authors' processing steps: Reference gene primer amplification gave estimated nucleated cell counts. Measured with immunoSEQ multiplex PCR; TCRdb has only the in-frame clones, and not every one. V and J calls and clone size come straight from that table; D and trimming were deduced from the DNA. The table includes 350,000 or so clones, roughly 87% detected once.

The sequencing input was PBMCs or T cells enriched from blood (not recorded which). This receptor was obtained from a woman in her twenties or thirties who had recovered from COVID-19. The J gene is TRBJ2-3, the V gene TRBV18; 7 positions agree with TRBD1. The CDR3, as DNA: TGTGCCAGCTCTCAAGGACAGGAGACAGATACGCAGTATTTT. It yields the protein CASSQGQETDTQYF.